Listed here is a single TCR beta chain. Its antigen is currently unknown. The PCR contained 60 Vbeta and 13 Jbeta primers. Clones were sequenced by immunoSEQ multiplex PCR, and TCRdb holds only the in-frame ones, with some missing. There are about 82,000 clones in the sample; less than 80% occur only once, and around 22% lies in the top ten. The data were obtained in a study of cytomegalovirus exposure and HLA in healthy donors. Trimming took 6 bases from V and 1 from J, leaving 12 bases between them. Germline loops: CDR1 ENHRY, CDR2 SYGVKD. The CDR3 totals 14 residues. Overall study results and limits: Association of fewer than 20,000 TCR beta sequences with HLA alleles was found at 0.05 false discovery rate in a later analysis.

The sequencing input was PBMCs. This chain links TRBV10-3 with TRBJ1-1, with no clear D. This TCR came from a man younger than 40 in good health and CMV-seropositive. The CDR3 reads CAISMWSSNTEAFF. The CDR3 region has the DNA TGTGCCATCAGCATGTGGAGTTCGAACACTGAAGCTTTCTTT.